This entry describes one T cell receptor (beta chain). The data belong to a study of control samples from healthy donors and cancer patients. The CDR3 has 15 amino acids. V lost 2 bases and J lost 0, with 8 bases in between. Germline V gives CDR1 SGDLS, CDR2 YYNGEE. Data came from immunoSEQ multiplex PCR; TCRdb stores just in-frame clones and leaves some out. Here the sample spans over 75,000 clones, roughly four fifths being singletons. The chain couples TRBV9 to TRBJ2-2; D possibly corresponds to TRBD2 (5 bases). The receptor comes from a man in his sixties in good health. The sequenced sample consisted of blood. This CDR3 reads CASSVGNANTGELFF. The CDR3 bases are TGTGCCAGCAGCGTCGGGAATGCGAACACCGGGGAGCTGTTTTTT.